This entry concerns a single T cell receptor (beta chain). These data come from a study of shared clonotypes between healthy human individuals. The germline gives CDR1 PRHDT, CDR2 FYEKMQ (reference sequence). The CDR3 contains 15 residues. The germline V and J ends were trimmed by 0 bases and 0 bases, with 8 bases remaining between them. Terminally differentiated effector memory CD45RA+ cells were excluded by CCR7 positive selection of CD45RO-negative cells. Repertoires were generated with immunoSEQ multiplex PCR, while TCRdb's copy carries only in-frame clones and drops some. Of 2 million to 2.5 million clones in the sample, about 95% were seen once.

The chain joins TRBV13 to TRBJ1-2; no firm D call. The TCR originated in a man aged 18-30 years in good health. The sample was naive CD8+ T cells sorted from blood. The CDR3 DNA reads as TGTGCCAGCAGCTTAGGCGGTGGGGCTAACTATGGCTACACCTTC. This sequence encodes CASSLGGGANYGYTF.